A single sample gave rise to the 30 T cell receptor beta chains below, sequenced in a study of metastatic and nonmetastatic thyroid tumors. All patients reached thyroid surgery having received no treatment beforehand. TCRdb recomputed clones from the PCR reads via MiXCR. The sample carries fewer than 7,500 clones, roughly 29% recorded once. Sequenced sample: tumor tissue. The receptor source for this set is a female donor with papillary thyroid cancer or a benign thyroid nodule (not recorded which). Some clones in this sample may be carry-over from other donors' samples.

Judged by abundance, this clone is large. The chain combines TRBV5-1 with TRBJ2-1, with TRBD1 identical over 9 bases. This CDR3 spans 14 amino acids. The germline gives CDR1 SGHRS, CDR2 YFSETQ. Trimming removed 0 bases from V and 8 bases from J; junction bases left unmatched: 3. In DNA form, the CDR3 reads TGCGCCAGCAGCTTGGCGGACAGGGGCCATGAGCAGTTCTTC. Its translation: CASSLADRGHEQFF.

This rearrangement joins TRBV11-3 to TRBJ2-7; no clear D. The CDR3 has 14 amino acids. Looked up from germline, CDR1 is SGHNT and CDR2 is YENEEA. V was trimmed by 4 bases and J by 3 bases, leaving 13 bases between them. Here the CDR3 DNA reads TGTGCCAGCAGCTCCACGCGACTGAGCTACGAGCAGTACTTC. It codes for CASSSTRLSYEQYF.

This clone was found a few times. This rearrangement joins TRBV6-1 to TRBJ2-7; D perhaps matches TRBD2 (6 bases). The germline V gene encodes CDR1 MNHNS and CDR2 SASEGT. The CDR3 contains 13 residues. Trimming removed 7 bases at V and 2 bases at J, with 12 bases between. The CDR3 sequence: CASNPGRTYEQYF. The CDR3 DNA reads as TGTGCCAGCAACCCAGGGAGGACCTACGAGCAGTACTTC.

This clone turned up a few times. V and J are TRBV10-3 and TRBJ2-7, with 8 bases fitting TRBD1. The CDR3 is 14 residues long. Germline V gene lookup returns CDR1 ENHRY and CDR2 SYGVKD. V lost 8 bases to trimming and J lost 0 bases; unmatched junction nucleotides: 6. CDR3 nucleotide sequence: TGTGCCATCCGCGGGACAGGTCTCTCCTACGAGCAGTACTTC. Protein: CAIRGTGLSYEQYF.

The chain recombines TRBV6-1 with TRBJ1-1; no clear D gene. Deletions cut 3 bases from V and 5 bases from J, with 13 bases between. Germline V gene lookup returns CDR1 MNHNS and CDR2 SASEGT. This CDR3 is built from 14 residues. The DNA of the CDR3 is TGTGCCAGCAGTGACCAGACGGGGAGGACTGAAGCTTTCTTT. Its protein is CASSDQTGRTEAFF.

This clone has a handful of counts. Just one base apart from a much larger clone, this may be a read error. This chain connects TRBV28 to TRBJ1-5; D gene unclear. The CDR3 is made up of 15 amino acids. Germline V gene lookup returns CDR1 MDHEN and CDR2 SYDVKM. CDR3 region: CASSLTGMRNQPRHF. Here the CDR3 DNA reads TGTGCCAGCAGTTTAACGGGGATGCGCAATCAGCCCCGGCATTTC.

V usage is TRBV6-1 and J usage is TRBJ2-1; D is unresolved. V was cut by 7 bases and J by 0 bases, with 16 bases left in between. Germline V lookup: CDR1 MNHNS, CDR2 SASEGT. This CDR3 is built from 16 residues. This CDR3 is CASKENSSSSYNEQFF. In nucleotides, the CDR3 is TGTGCCAGCAAAGAGAATAGTAGTAGCTCCTACAATGAGCAGTTCTTC.

The V and J genes are TRBV14 and TRBJ2-1; D remains ambiguous. The germline CDR1 and CDR2 sequences are SGHDN and FVKESK. With 4 bases removed from V and 0 bases from J, the gap between germline ends came to 10 bases. The CDR3 runs 15 residues. The CDR3 DNA reads as TGTGCCAGCAGCCCGCGACCCCTCTCCTACAATGAGCAGTTCTTC. Amino acid sequence: CASSPRPLSYNEQFF.

This clone is classed as medium-sized. The chain recombines TRBV19 with TRBJ2-1; D call uncertain. Germline V gene lookup returns CDR1 LNHDA and CDR2 SQIVND (reference sequence). The CDR3 contains 14 residues. V was shortened by 3 bases and J by 8 bases, with 14 bases between the two germline ends. The CDR3 is CASSINSPRDEQFF. CDR3 DNA: TGTGCCAGTAGTATTAATTCGCCACGGGATGAGCAGTTCTTC.

This chain connects TRBV20-1 to TRBJ1-2; D is perhaps TRBD1 (5 bases). CDR3 length: 14 residues. Trimming shortened V by 2 bases and J by 3 bases, and 13 bases separated the two germline ends. Germline V gene lookup returns CDR1 DFQATT and CDR2 SNEGSKA (reference sequence). The CDR3 sequence is CSARQGLRDYGYTF. In DNA form, the CDR3 reads TGCAGTGCTAGACAGGGCCTTCGGGACTATGGCTACACCTTC.

In this sample, this clone is medium-sized. The J gene is TRBJ2-7, the V gene TRBV20-1, with D perhaps assigned TRBD1 or TRBD2 (6 bases each). Trimming stripped 0 bases from V and 3 bases from J, with 24 bases between. CDR3 size: 18 residues. Germline V CDR1 and CDR2: DFQATT, SNEGSKA (reference sequence). The CDR3 sequence is CSARDSLAGGLLIYEQYF. DNA for the CDR3: TGCAGTGCTAGAGATTCTTTGGCCGGGGGCCTCCTCATCTACGAGCAGTACTTC.

This clone was seen only a few times. This sequence joins TRBV18 and TRBJ1-1; unclear D gene. The CDR3 runs 16 residues. V was shortened by 3 bases and J by 1 base, with 15 bases between the two germline ends. CDR1 is KGHSH and CDR2 is LQKENI in the germline V gene. The CDR3 DNA is TGTGCCAGCTCACCCCCTTCGCGGGGATCGAACACTGAAGCTTTCTTT. This sequence encodes CASSPPSRGSNTEAFF. The variable domain in full, with the rest retrieved from reference TRBV18 and TRBJ1-1, is NAGVMQNPRHLVRRRGQEARLRCSPMKGHSHVYWYRQLPEEGLKFMVYLQKENIIDESGMPKERFSAEFPKEGPSILRIQQVVRGDSAAYFCASSPPSRGSNTEAFFGQGTRLTVV.

This clone is labeled medium-sized. The chain employs TRBV5-1 and TRBJ2-3, with 9 nucleotides matching TRBD2. Germline V gives CDR1 SGHRS, CDR2 YFSETQ. The CDR3 contains 15 residues. V shed 2 bases and J 4 bases; nucleotides not matched to a gene: 5. The CDR3: CASSLGGGAPDTQYF. DNA of the CDR3: TGCGCCAGCAGCTTAGGCGGGGGGGCTCCAGATACGCAGTATTTT.

This clone is categorized as large. At the DNA level, this CDR3 is encoded by other sequences in the same sample as well. The gene calls are TRBV10-3 and TRBJ2-5; TRBD2 aligns across 10 bases. Per the germline V gene, CDR1 is ENHRY and CDR2 is SYGVKD. V lost 11 bases to trimming and J lost 2 bases; unmatched junction nucleotides: 14. The CDR3 has 16 residues. Here the CDR3 reads CAPIGTSERVQETQYF. The CDR3 region has the DNA TGTGCCCCCATTGGGACTAGCGAGAGGGTTCAAGAGACCCAGTACTTC.

This clone rates as medium-sized. Other DNA sequences in the same sample also yield this CDR3. The V and J genes are TRBV6-4 and TRBJ2-7, with D maybe TRBD1 (6 bases). This CDR3 has 14 residues. The germline V gene encodes CDR1 MRHNA and CDR2 SNTAGT. The CDR3 protein is CAVKRGKEAYEQYF. The CDR3, as DNA: TGTGCTGTGAAAAGGGGGAAGGAAGCCTACGAGCAGTACTTC.

This clone appeared a few times. As DNA, the CDR3 is TGTGCCAGCAACCGAGGGCAGGGGTACAATCAGCCCCAGCATTTT. It codes for CASNRGQGYNQPQHF. The chain uses TRBV2 and TRBJ1-5, with a tentative D call TRBD1 (6 bases). This CDR3 comprises 15 residues. Germline CDR1 SNHLY, CDR2 FYNNEI. The ends were cut back, 7 bases at V and 3 bases at J, with 16 bases in the middle.

The sample holds a few counts of this clone. This sequence joins TRBV28 and TRBJ2-7, with 9 positions matching TRBD2. Germline V gene data show CDR1 as MDHEN and CDR2 as SYDVKM. The CDR3 is made up of 15 amino acids. V dropped 2 bases and J dropped 3; count of bases not matched to a gene: 5. DNA for the CDR3: TGTGCCAGCAGTTTAGCTAGCGGGGCGTTCTACGAGCAGTACTTC. The encoded protein is CASSLASGAFYEQYF.

The CDR3 protein is CASSFTGAGTEAFF. The CDR3 nucleotides are TGCGCCAGCAGTTTTACAGGGGCGGGCACTGAAGCTTTCTTT. V gene TRBV5-1 combines with J gene TRBJ1-1, with 7 nucleotides matching TRBD1. The CDR3 is 14 amino acids. The germline CDR1 and CDR2 sequences are SGHRS and YFSETQ. Trimming at V came to 5 bases and at J to 4 bases, leaving 8 bases not matched to a gene. The variable domain in full, with the rest retrieved from reference TRBV5-1 and TRBJ1-1, is KAGVTQTPRYLIKTRGQQVTLSCSPISGHRSVSWYQQTPGQGLQFLFEYFSETQRNKGNFPGRFSGRQFSNSRSEMNVSTLELGDSALYLCASSFTGAGTEAFFGQGTRLTVV.

Ten or more counts support this clone. The V and J genes are TRBV29-1 and TRBJ2-1; no clear D gene. The germline V gene has CDR1 SQVTM and CDR2 ANQGSEA. There are 12 residues in the CDR3. V lost 5 bases and J lost 2, with 7 bases in between. This CDR3 is CSVRVPYNEQFF. The CDR3 nucleotides read TGCAGCGTTCGGGTCCCCTACAATGAGCAGTTCTTC.

This clone has more than one count but fewer than ten. V and J are TRBV10-2 and TRBJ2-7, with a tentative D call TRBD1 (7 bases). The CDR3 covers 14 residues. Germline CDR1 WSHSY, CDR2 SAAADI. Trimming removed 6 bases at V and 3 bases at J, with 15 bases between. The CDR3 region is CASSAGGQNYEQYF. The CDR3 DNA sequence: TGCGCCAGCAGCGCCGGGGGACAGAACTACGAGCAGTACTTC.

By share, this clone ranks as medium-sized. This rearrangement joins TRBV6-1 to TRBJ1-5; TRBD1 matches 9 bases. The CDR3 length is 15 residues. CDR1 and CDR2 (germline): MNHNS, SASEGT. Trimming cost V 5 bases and J 4 bases; bases outside gene matches: 6. CDR3 nucleotide sequence: TGTGCCAGCAGTACACACAGGGGGCCTAATCAGCCCCAGCATTTT. Translated: CASSTHRGPNQPQHF.

This clone was observed at least ten times. A read error may be the cause here, since a much bigger clone is one base away. The V and J genes are TRBV15 and TRBJ2-1; tentatively, D is TRBD2 (6 bases). This CDR3 spans 14 amino acids. The germline gives CDR1 LNHNV, CDR2 YYDKDF (reference sequence). CDR3 in amino acids: CAASDRGSYNEQFF. The CDR3 region has the DNA TGTGCCGCCAGCGATCGGGGGTCTTACAATGAGCAGTTCTTC.

V usage is TRBV4-1 and J usage is TRBJ2-7; the D is unclear. The germline CDR1 and CDR2 sequences are MGHRA and YSYEKL. The V end lost 0 bases, the J end lost 0 bases, and 12 bases lay between the germline ends. The CDR3 totals 16 residues. DNA for the CDR3: TGCGCCAGCAGCCAAGATATTCCAGCAAGCTCCTACGAGCAGTACTTC. It encodes CASSQDIPASSYEQYF.

By share, this clone ranks as medium-sized (0.01 to 0.1%). J is TRBJ2-3 and V is TRBV20-1, with unresolved D. Trimming pared 1 base from V and 6 bases from J, leaving 14 bases between. In germline, CDR1 is DFQATT, CDR2 SNEGSKA (reference sequence). This CDR3 is built from 14 residues. The CDR3 sequence is CSARGFALGDTQYF. The CDR3 DNA sequence: TGCAGTGCTAGAGGGTTCGCACTGGGGGATACGCAGTATTTT.

The chain has TRBV10-2 and TRBJ2-7, with 10 bases that match TRBD1. Trimming at V came to 4 bases and at J to 3 bases, leaving 3 bases not matched to a gene. The CDR3 runs 14 residues. CDR1 and CDR2 (germline): WSHSY, SAAADI. CDR3 coding DNA: TGCGCCAGCAGTGGGGACAGGGGAATCTACGAGCAGTACTTC. This encodes CASSGDRGIYEQYF.

The rearrangement links TRBV6-1 to TRBJ2-7; D may be TRBD2 (5 bases). Trimming took off 8 bases at V and 3 bases at J, with 17 bases between the two ends. The CDR3 runs 14 residues. The germline gives CDR1 MNHNS, CDR2 SASEGT. CDR3 region: CASVIRAGLYEQYF. CDR3 nucleotides: TGTGCCAGCGTAATAAGGGCGGGCCTCTACGAGCAGTACTTC.

The chain links TRBV27 to TRBJ2-5, with 8 bases matching TRBD1. CDR1 is MNHEY, CDR2 SMNVEV, per germline (reference sequence). V lost 5 bases to trimming and J lost 7 bases; unmatched junction nucleotides: 6. This CDR3 has 13 amino acids. CDR3 region: CASSPGQGVTQYF. In DNA, the CDR3 is TGTGCCAGCAGTCCTGGACAGGGAGTGACCCAGTACTTC.

Points on this clone: No conserved phenylalanine or tryptophan ends this CDR3, so it is likely a read error. The gene calls are TRBV30 and TRBJ1-1; no definite D call. V gave up 4 bases and J gave up 8 bases, with 17 bases separating them. There are 13 residues in the CDR3. Germline loops: CDR1 GTSNPN, CDR2 SVGIG (reference sequence). In DNA, the CDR3 is TGTGCCTGGATCCTCATGGGCACGGTCGAAGCTTTCGTT. As protein: CAWILMGTVEAFV.

This chain joins TRBV11-2 and TRBJ1-6; TRBD1 matches 10 bases. Trimming removed 5 bases from V and 8 bases from J; junction bases left unmatched: 9. The CDR3 sequence is 16 residues long. Germline V CDR1 and CDR2: SGHAT, FQNNGV. CDR3 bases: TGTGCCAGCAGCCCATCTCCCGGGACAGGGGATTCACCCCTCCACTTT. Protein: CASSPSPGTGDSPLHF.

The chain couples TRBV6-1 to TRBJ2-5; 7 nucleotides match TRBD1. This CDR3 region has 16 residues. Germline assignment: CDR1 MNHNS and CDR2 SASEGT. The V segment lost 5 bases and the J segment 2 bases; nucleotides outside the gene matches: 11. The CDR3 loop reads CASSLGYGQVQETQYF. The CDR3 DNA sequence: TGTGCCAGCAGTCTTGGCTACGGACAGGTACAAGAGACCCAGTACTTC.